In this sample, the clone carrying this T cell receptor (beta chain) turned up once. Its target is unknown. The data derive from a study of cytomegalovirus exposure and HLA in healthy donors. Whole-study context: Caucasian-associated ancestry cluster membership applied to about four fifths of 300 to 450 genotyped donors. Study-wide results and caveats: Reportedly, TCR beta sequences accurately predicted HLA-A and HLA-B alleles in most subjects. Analyses of presence/absence relied on an assumption of roughly uniform sequencing depth across donors.

In germline, CDR1 is SGHTA, CDR2 FQGNSA. The CDR3 has 15 residues. The V end was cut by 0 bases, the J end by 4 bases, with 12 bases between. The PCR was carried out with 60 Vbeta primers and 13 Jbeta primers. The protocol was immunoSEQ multiplex PCR, while the TCRdb copy is restricted to in-frame clones and leaves out a portion. Of under 250,000 clones listed, 79% are singletons. Sequencing input: PBMCs. The J gene is TRBJ2-5, the V gene TRBV7-2; D might be TRBD1 (6 bases). This clonotype originated in a woman between 25 and 40 years old in good health and CMV-seropositive. As DNA, the CDR3 is TGTGCCAGCAGCTTAGCGGGCAGGGGAAGAGAGACCCAGTACTTC. Translating gives CASSLAGRGRETQYF. Filled out from reference TRBV7-2 and TRBJ2-5, the complete variable domain reads GAGVSQSPSNKVTEKGKDVELRCDPISGHTALYWYRQSLGQGLEFLIYFQGNSAPDKSGLPSDRFSAERTGGSVSTLTIQRTQQEDSAVYLCASSLAGRGRETQYFGPGTRLLVL.